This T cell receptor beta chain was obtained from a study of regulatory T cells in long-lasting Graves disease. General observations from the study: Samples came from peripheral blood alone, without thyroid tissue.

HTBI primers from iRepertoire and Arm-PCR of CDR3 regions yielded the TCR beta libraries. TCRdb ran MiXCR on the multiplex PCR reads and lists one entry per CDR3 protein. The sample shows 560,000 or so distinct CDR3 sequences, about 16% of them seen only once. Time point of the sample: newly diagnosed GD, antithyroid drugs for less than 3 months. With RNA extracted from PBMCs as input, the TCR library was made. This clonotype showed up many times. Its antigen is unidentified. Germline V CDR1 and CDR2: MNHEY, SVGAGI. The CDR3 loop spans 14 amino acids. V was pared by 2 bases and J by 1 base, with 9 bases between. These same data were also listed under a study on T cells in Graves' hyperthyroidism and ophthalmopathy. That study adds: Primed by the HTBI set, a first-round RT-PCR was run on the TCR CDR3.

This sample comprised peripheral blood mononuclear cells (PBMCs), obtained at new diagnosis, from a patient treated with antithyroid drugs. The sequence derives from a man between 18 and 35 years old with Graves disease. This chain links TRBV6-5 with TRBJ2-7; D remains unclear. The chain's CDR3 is CASSYRQPSYEQYF. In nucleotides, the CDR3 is TGTGCCAGCAGTTACCGTCAGCCTTCCTACGAGCAGTACTTC.